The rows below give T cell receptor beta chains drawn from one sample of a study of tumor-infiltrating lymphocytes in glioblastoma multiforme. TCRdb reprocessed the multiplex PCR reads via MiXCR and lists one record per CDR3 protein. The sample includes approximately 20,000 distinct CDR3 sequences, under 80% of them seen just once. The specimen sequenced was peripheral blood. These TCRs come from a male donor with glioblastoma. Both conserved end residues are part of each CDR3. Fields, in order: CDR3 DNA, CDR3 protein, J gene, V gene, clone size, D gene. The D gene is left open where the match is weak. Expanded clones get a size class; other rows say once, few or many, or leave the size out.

TGCAGTGCTAGCGAGGACAGGGCAGCAGATACGCAGTATTTT	CSASEDRAADTQYF	TRBJ2-3	TRBV20-1	few	TRBD1
TGCAGTGCACCTGCAAGGGGGAGGGGACCAGATACGCAGTATTTT	CSAPARGRGPDTQYF	TRBJ2-3	TRBV20-1	once	.
TGCAGCGTTGAAGATCGGAACTATGGCTACACCTTC	CSVEDRNYGYTF	TRBJ1-2	TRBV29-1	.	.
TGTGCCAGCAGCCGCTCGGGACAGGGAACTGAAGCTTTCTTT	CASSRSGQGTEAFF	TRBJ1-1	TRBV6-5	many	TRBD1
TGCGGCGTTACCGGGACAGAGGATTACGAGCAGTACTTC	CGVTGTEDYEQYF	TRBJ2-7	TRBV29-1	.	TRBD1
TGCAGCGGGGCAGGCGACTACAATGAGCAGTTCTTC	CSGAGDYNEQFF	TRBJ2-1	TRBV29-1	medium-sized	.
TGTGCCTGGAGCGAGCAGCCTAATGAGCAGTTCTTC	CAWSEQPNEQFF	TRBJ2-1	TRBV30	few	.
TGTGCCAGCAGTCAGGGATCTTTGACCACAGGGGAGCTGTTTTTT	CASSQGSLTTGELFF	TRBJ2-2	TRBV12-3/TRBV12-4	once	.
TGTGCCAGCAGTTCCCGGGGCCGGGGGGGCACAGATATGCAGTATTTT	CASSSRGRGGTDMQYF	TRBJ2-3	TRBV11-1	.	TRBD2
TGTGCCAGCAGTTCATCCGGGAGAGGCCTCGGGCAGTACTTC	CASSSSGRGLGQYF	TRBJ2-7	TRBV28	.	.
TGTGCCAGCAGCCTACGACTAGCGGGAGTCATTCCTGAGCAGCTCTTC	CASSLRLAGVIPEQLF	TRBJ2-1	TRBV11-2	.	TRBD2
TGTTCCAGCAGTTTGGCCTACAATGAGCAGTTCTTC	CSSSLAYNEQFF	TRBJ2-1	TRBV12-3/TRBV12-4	.	.
TGCGGCATTACCGGGACGGCGAACACTGAAGCTTTCTTT	CGITGTANTEAFF	TRBJ1-1	TRBV29-1	few	.
TGTGCCAGCGGGGGCTACGAGCAGTACTTC	CASGGYEQYF	TRBJ2-7	TRBV11-2	.	.
TGTGCCAGCATCCTACAGGGAGGGGACACTGGAGCTTTCTTT	CASILQGGDTGAFF	TRBJ1-1	TRBV6-5	.	.
TGCAGCGTTGACCCAGGGAGGGCCGAGCAGCACTTC	CSVDPGRAEQHF	TRBJ2-7	TRBV29-1	.	TRBD2
TGTGCCAGCAGTGGAGATCCGGGGCGGGATAGCTACACCTTC	CASSGDPGRDSYTF	TRBJ1-2	TRBV6-1	.	.
TGTGCCAGCAGCTTAAGTGGATTTGACCGGGCGTTCTTT	CASSLSGFDRAFF	TRBJ1-1	TRBV11-2	.	.
TGTGCCAGCAGCCACTCCGGAAACACCTACGAGCAGTACTTC	CASSHSGNTYEQYF	TRBJ2-7	TRBV11-2	.	.
TGTGCCAGCAGCTTTCCACGCTCTGGGACAGGGGAGTCTGGCAACGGGGAGCTGTTTTTT	CASSFPRSGTGESGNGELFF	TRBJ2-2	TRBV11-2	once	TRBD1
TGTGCCAGCAGCGGGAATGACAGGGCGTCCTACGAGCAGTACTTC	CASSGNDRASYEQYF	TRBJ2-7	TRBV11-2	once	TRBD1
TGTGCCACCAGTGATTTTCGGCAGTTGAGGGGCTACACCTTC	CATSDFRQLRGYTF	TRBJ1-2	TRBV24-1	few	.
TGCAGCGTTGAATATTCCAAGCGGGACTCGTACGAGCAGTACTTC	CSVEYSKRDSYEQYF	TRBJ2-7	TRBV29-1	once	TRBD2
TGTGCCAGCAGCTTAGGACTCACCCCTGATCAAGAGACCCAGTACTTC	CASSLGLTPDQETQYF	TRBJ2-5	TRBV11-3	.	.
TGCAGTGCTAGAGATCGGGGAGGCTCCTACAATGAGCAGTTCTTC	CSARDRGGSYNEQFF	TRBJ2-1	TRBV20-1	many	.
TGTGCCAGCAGCTTACTAGCGGGGGAAGATACGCAGTATTTT	CASSLLAGEDTQYF	TRBJ2-3	TRBV11-2	many	TRBD2
TGCAGCGTTGAAGATATGATCCTGCTCTTC	CSVEDMILLF	TRBJ2-1	TRBV29-1	.	.
TGTGTCAGCAGCTCAAGGGTTACGAACACCGGGGAGCTGTTTTTT	CVSSSRVTNTGELFF	TRBJ2-2	TRBV7-9	.	.
TGCAGCATCCCCCCAGCGGAGGGCTACAATGAGCAGTTCTTC	CSIPPAEGYNEQFF	TRBJ2-1	TRBV29-1	.	.
TGTGCCAGCAGCCAAGAGATGAGTCGGCGAGAAAAACTGCTTTTT	CASSQEMSRREKLLF	TRBJ1-4	TRBV4-1	.	.
TGTGCCAGCAGCTTAAGGGGGCCGAACACCGGGGAGCTGTTTTTT	CASSLRGPNTGELFF	TRBJ2-2	TRBV7-9	once	TRBD1
TGTGCCACGAGGACTAGCCCGGCTTTGGATACGCAGTATTTT	CATRTSPALDTQYF	TRBJ2-3	TRBV11-2	.	TRBD2
TGCGCCAGCAGCTCACTAGGACCTAGCACAGATACGCAGTATTTT	CASSSLGPSTDTQYF	TRBJ2-3	TRBV5-1	many	.
TGCAGCGTTGAACAAGGAGCGGGAGAATGGCGGTTCTTC	CSVEQGAGEWRFF	TRBJ2-1	TRBV29-1	few	TRBD2
TGTGCCAGCAGCTTAGTTCTAGCGGGAGACGAGAAATACTTC	CASSLVLAGDEKYF	TRBJ2-7	TRBV11-2	.	TRBD2
TGTGCCAGCAGCTTCGGGGCTAGTCAGACTGAACAGTTCTTC	CASSFGASQTEQFF	TRBJ2-1	TRBV5-5	.	.
TGTGCCGGCAGCTCAGGGGGGGGGTACGATGAGCAGTTCTTC	CAGSSGGGYDEQFF	TRBJ2-1	TRBV11-1	.	.